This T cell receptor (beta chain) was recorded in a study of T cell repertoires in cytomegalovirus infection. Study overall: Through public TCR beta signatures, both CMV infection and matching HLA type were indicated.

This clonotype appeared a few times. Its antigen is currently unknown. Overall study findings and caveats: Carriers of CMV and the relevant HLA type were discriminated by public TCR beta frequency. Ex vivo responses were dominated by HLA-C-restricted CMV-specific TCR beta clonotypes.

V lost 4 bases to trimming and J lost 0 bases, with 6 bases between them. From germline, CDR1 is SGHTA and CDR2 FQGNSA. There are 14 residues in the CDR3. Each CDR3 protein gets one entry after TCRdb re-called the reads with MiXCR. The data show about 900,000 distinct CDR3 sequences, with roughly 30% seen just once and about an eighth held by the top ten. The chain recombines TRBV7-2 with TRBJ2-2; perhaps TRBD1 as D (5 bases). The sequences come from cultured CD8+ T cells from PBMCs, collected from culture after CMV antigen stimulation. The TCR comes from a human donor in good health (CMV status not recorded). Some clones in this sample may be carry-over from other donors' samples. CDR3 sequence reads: CASSWTSNTGELFF. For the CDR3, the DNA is TGTGCCAGCAGCTGGACATCGAACACCGGGGAGCTGTTTTTT.